The T cell receptor (beta chain) under discussion was sequenced for a study of T cells in Graves' hyperthyroidism and ophthalmopathy. General study points: Most clonotypes expanded in the thyroid (above 0.001) were also present in blood.

Template material for amplifying TCR beta CDR3 regions consisted of RNA transcripts. The HTBI primer set drove a first-round RT-PCR of the TCR CDR3. In TCRdb, the multiplex PCR reads were re-called with MiXCR into one record per CDR3 protein. The sample consists of hundreds of thousands of distinct CDR3 sequences, about 16% of them appearing once. Duration under 3 months, a NOSPECS grade of at least 4, and a Clinical Activity Score of at least 3 characterized the ophthalmopathy patients. Clinical symptoms, serum thyroxine, TRAb, thyroid ultrasound and orbital computed tomography established diagnosis. The authors obtained PBMCs from more than 9.5 ml of fresh peripheral blood. Many counts were recorded for this clonotype. The target antigen is unknown. Trimming removed 4 bases from V and 6 bases from J; junction bases left unmatched: 11. The CDR3 contains 17 residues. Germline CDR1 reads SGHAT; CDR2 reads FQNNGV.

This receptor was taken from a woman aged 40 to 50 with Graves' ophthalmopathy. V usage is TRBV11-2 and J usage is TRBJ2-1; 11 bases match TRBD2. Sequencing used blood. The CDR3 is CASSSPTLAGVPNEQFF. CDR3 sequence (DNA): TGTGCCAGCAGCTCACCGACACTAGCGGGAGTTCCCAATGAGCAGTTCTTC.